This TCR beta chain was sequenced in a study of T cells after yellow fever vaccination. General study results and limits: In post-booster samples, most primary-vaccination clones reappeared (approximately 96% CD4, 88% CD8). Compared with primary, the secondary response was weaker and peaked at day 5, not 15. The bulk population could contribute abundant contaminating clonotypes to FACS-sorted repertoires.

Making TCR cDNA involved 5'RACE template switching, which added UMIs and a universal primer site. MiXCR, applied by TCRdb to the 5' RACE reads, yields one record per CDR3 protein. The sample contains more than 350,000 distinct CDR3 sequences, approximately 10% of which appear only once. The length of the CDR3 is 13 residues. Per germline, CDR1 SQVTM and CDR2 ANQGSEA. With V trimmed by 7 bases and J by 4 bases, 9 bases remained unmatched. This clonotype has just a few counts. No antigen is known for it. The sequence was collected from a man aged 18 to 30 who received the YFV17D yellow fever vaccine. The chain has TRBV29-1 and TRBJ2-5; 7 positions match TRBD2. The starting material was PBMCs, obtained on the day of the first yellow fever vaccination. This chain's CDR3 is CSERGGDGETQYF. CDR3 sequence (DNA): TGCAGCGAGCGGGGAGGAGACGGAGAGACCCAGTACTTC.